Listed below are T cell receptor beta chains from one sample, sequenced in a study of blood T cell repertoires in COVID-19. Using immunoSEQ multiplex PCR, the repertoire was profiled, and TCRdb retains in-frame clones only, with some absent. The table shows about 120,000 clones, with 87% occurring only once. Sequenced: peripheral blood. The source of these receptors is a woman between 65 and 79 years old with acute or convalescent COVID-19. The CDR3 runs from the conserved cysteine through the conserved F or W. The D gene is left open where the match is weak. Clone size is stated in some rows and not others, as once, few, many or a class when expanded.

v_gene	abundance	j_gene	d_gene	CDR3aa	CDR3nt
TRBV7-9	.	TRBJ1-2	TRBD1	CASSDSGTGAYGYTF	TGTGCCAGCAGCGACTCCGGGACAGGGGCCTATGGCTACACCTTC
TRBV7-3	.	TRBJ2-1	TRBD1	CASATGQVPQYEQFF	TGTGCCAGTGCAACTGGACAGGTCCCCCAGTATGAGCAGTTCTTC
TRBV29-1	once	TRBJ1-3	.	CSALGGNTIYF	TGCAGCGCCCTCGGGGGAAACACCATATATTTT
TRBV7-2	.	TRBJ1-2	.	CASSADEVRANYGYTF	TGTGCCAGCAGCGCCGACGAGGTCCGTGCTAACTATGGCTACACCTTC
TRBV28	.	TRBJ1-4	.	CASTPSDRGKKLFF	TGTGCCAGCACCCCTAGCGACCGGGGGAAAAAACTGTTTTTT
TRBV5-1	.	TRBJ2-5	.	CASSPERLAETQYF	TGCGCCAGCAGCCCGGAGCGTCTGGCGGAGACCCAGTACTTC
TRBV4-1	many	TRBJ2-7	TRBD1	CASSQDGTGAYEQYF	TGCGCCAGCAGCCAAGATGGGACAGGGGCCTACGAGCAGTACTTC
TRBV6-5	.	TRBJ1-2	TRBD1	CASRPRDRGGYTF	TGTGCCAGCAGACCAAGGGACAGGGGTGGCTACACCTTC
TRBV5-1	.	TRBJ2-7	TRBD2	CASSKVTGGYEQYF	TGCGCCAGCAGCAAGGTTACGGGGGGCTACGAGCAGTACTTC
TRBV18	once	TRBJ2-3	TRBD2	CASSQAGTYTDTQYF	TGTGCCAGCTCACAAGCGGGGACTTACACAGATACGCAGTATTTT
TRBV11-2	few	TRBJ1-2	.	CASSLAFGDSNYGYTF	TGTGCCAGCAGCTTAGCCTTCGGAGATTCTAACTATGGCTACACCTTC
TRBV5-1	.	TRBJ2-7	TRBD1	CASSTDRAHEQYF	TGCGCCAGCAGCACGGACAGGGCCCACGAGCAGTACTTC
TRBV2	.	TRBJ1-1	.	CASSEQEGYTEAFF	TGTGCCAGCAGTGAACAGGAGGGGTACACTGAAGCTTTCTTT
TRBV2	.	TRBJ2-1	TRBD1	CASRVDRVEQFF	TGTGCCAGCAGAGTTGACAGGGTGGAGCAGTTCTTC
TRBV6-5	.	TRBJ1-4	.	CASAREGRGNEKLFF	TGTGCCAGCGCTAGGGAAGGCAGGGGAAATGAAAAACTGTTTTTT
TRBV5-1	.	TRBJ2-2	.	CASSLKFRDINTGELFF	TGCGCCAGCAGCTTAAAGTTTCGGGACATCAACACCGGGGAGCTGTTTTTT
TRBV27	.	TRBJ1-5	.	CASSLRARGGNQPQHF	TGTGCCAGCAGTTTGCGGGCGCGGGGCGGCAATCAGCCCCAGCATTTT
TRBV5-6	.	TRBJ1-5	TRBD1	CASSSGDRTINQPQHF	TGTGCCAGCAGCTCCGGGGACAGGACAATCAATCAGCCCCAGCATTTT
TRBV11-2	once	TRBJ2-1	TRBD1	CASSLAGQGVNEQFF	TGTGCCAGCAGCTTAGCCGGACAGGGGGTGAATGAGCAGTTCTTC
TRBV25-1	few	TRBJ1-1	.	CASSDRLIRSAAFF	TGTGCCAGCAGTGACCGACTCATCCGCTCTGCGGCTTTCTTT
TRBV2	.	TRBJ2-5	TRBD2	CASSASSGGARTQYF	TGTGCCAGCAGCGCGTCTAGCGGGGGGGCCCGAACCCAGTACTTC
TRBV21-1	.	TRBJ2-7	.	CASTGDEQYF	TGTGCCAGCACGGGGGACGAGCAGTACTTC
TRBV4-2	.	TRBJ1-5	.	CASSLSEEGPGLGQPQHF	TGTGCCAGCAGCCTCAGTGAGGAGGGGCCCGGTTTAGGCCAGCCCCAGCATTTT
TRBV11-2	.	TRBJ1-5	TRBD1	CASSLGAGGGGNQPQHF	TGTGCCAGCAGCTTAGGGGCGGGAGGGGGCGGTAATCAGCCCCAGCATTTT
TRBV3-1/TRBV3-2	.	TRBJ1-5	.	CASSQGFRTDSNQPQHF	TGTGCCAGCAGCCAAGGGTTCCGGACAGATAGCAATCAGCCCCAGCATTTT
TRBV9	.	TRBJ2-3	.	CASSVASGPDTQYF	TGTGCCAGCAGCGTAGCGTCAGGGCCAGATACGCAGTATTTT
TRBV3-1/TRBV3-2	.	TRBJ1-6	.	CASSHLDKPVYNSPLHF	TGTGCCAGCAGCCATCTTGACAAGCCCGTTTATAATTCACCCCTCCACTTT
TRBV5-8	.	TRBJ1-1	TRBD1	CASSLTGVHTEAFF	TGTGCCAGCAGCTTGACAGGGGTTCACACTGAAGCTTTCTTT
TRBV2	.	TRBJ1-4	.	CASSERQAATNEKLFF	TGTGCCAGCAGTGAAAGACAGGCTGCAACTAATGAAAAACTGTTTTTT
TRBV2	.	TRBJ1-6	TRBD1	CASKAAGGDSPLHF	TGTGCCAGCAAGGCGGCAGGGGGAGATTCACCCCTCCACTTT
TRBV6-5	.	TRBJ2-1	TRBD2	CASSYGWAGGRNEQFF	TGTGCCAGCAGTTACGGGTGGGCGGGGGGCCGCAATGAGCAGTTCTTC
TRBV5-1	.	TRBJ1-1	.	CASSFQGNTEAFF	TGCGCCAGCAGCTTCCAGGGGAACACTGAAGCTTTCTTT
TRBV28	once	TRBJ1-5	TRBD1	CASSPLTGDQPQHF	TGTGCCAGCAGTCCCCTAACAGGGGATCAGCCCCAGCATTTT
TRBV28	.	TRBJ1-5	TRBD1	CASSLEDRARPQHF	TGTGCCAGCAGTTTAGAGGACAGGGCCCGGCCCCAGCATTTT
TRBV4-1	.	TRBJ1-1	.	CASSQDQAGMNTEAFF	TGCGCCAGCAGCCAAGATCAGGCAGGTATGAACACTGAAGCTTTCTTT
TRBV11-3	.	TRBJ2-2	.	CASSLSGAAGELFF	TGTGCCAGCAGCTTAAGTGGGGCCGCCGGGGAGCTGTTTTTT
TRBV6-5	.	TRBJ1-6	TRBD1	CASSYRQGGNSPLHF	TGTGCCAGCAGTTACAGGCAGGGGGGAAATTCACCCCTCCACTTT
TRBV5-6	.	TRBJ1-2	.	CASSPERRHGYTF	TGTGCCAGCAGCCCGGAGAGGCGCCATGGCTACACCTTC
TRBV28	.	TRBJ1-4	.	CASSFGQGRGKLFF	TGTGCCAGCAGTTTTGGGCAGGGGAGAGGAAAACTGTTTTTT
TRBV28	once	TRBJ2-5	.	CASSLNLPAEAQYF	TGTGCCAGCAGTTTAAATCTCCCCGCGGAGGCCCAGTACTTC
TRBV18	.	TRBJ1-2	.	CASSPTSGKGNGYTF	TGTGCCAGCTCACCGACCTCAGGGAAGGGGAATGGCTACACCTTC
TRBV5-1	.	TRBJ1-5	.	CASPPGVGNNQPQHF	TGCGCCAGCCCCCCCGGGGTAGGGAACAATCAGCCCCAGCATTTT
TRBV19	once	TRBJ2-1	TRBD1	CASSPRQGIGQFF	TGTGCCAGTAGTCCACGACAGGGAATAGGGCAGTTCTTC
TRBV28	once	TRBJ2-2	TRBD1	CASSPPGTGIGELFF	TGTGCCAGCAGTCCCCCCGGGACAGGGATCGGGGAGCTGTTTTTT
TRBV30	.	TRBJ2-3	TRBD2	CARKSGGTDTQYF	TGTGCCCGGAAGAGCGGGGGCACAGATACGCAGTATTTT
TRBV21-1	.	TRBJ2-7	.	CASSDDGTGAYEQYF	TGTGCCAGCAGCGACGACGGGACAGGGGCCTACGAGCAGTACTTC